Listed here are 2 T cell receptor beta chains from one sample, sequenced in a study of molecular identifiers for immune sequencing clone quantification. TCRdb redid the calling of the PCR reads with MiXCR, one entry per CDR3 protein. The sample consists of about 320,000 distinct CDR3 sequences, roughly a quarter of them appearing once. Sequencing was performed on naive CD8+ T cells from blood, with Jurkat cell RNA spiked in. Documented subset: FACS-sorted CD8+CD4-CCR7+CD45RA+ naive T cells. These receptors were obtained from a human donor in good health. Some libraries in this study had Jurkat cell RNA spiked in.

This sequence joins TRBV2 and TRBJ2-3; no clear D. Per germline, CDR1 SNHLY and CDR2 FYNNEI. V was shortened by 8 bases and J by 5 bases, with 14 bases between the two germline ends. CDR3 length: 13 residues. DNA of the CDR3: TGTGCCAGCGCTGCTGGGTTCGGAGATACGCAGTATTTT. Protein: CASAAGFGDTQYF.

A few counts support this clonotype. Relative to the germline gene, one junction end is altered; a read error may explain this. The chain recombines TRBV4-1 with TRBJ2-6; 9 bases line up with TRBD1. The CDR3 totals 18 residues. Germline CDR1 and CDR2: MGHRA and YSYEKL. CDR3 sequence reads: CASRQAGTGHPGANVLTF. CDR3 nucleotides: TGCGCCAGCAGGCAAGCCGGGACAGGGCATCCTGGGGCCAACGTCCTGACTTTC.